Here is one T cell receptor beta chain with its context. The source of the sample is a study of cytomegalovirus exposure and HLA in healthy donors. The PCR made use of 60 Vbeta and 13 Jbeta primers. Repertoires were generated with immunoSEQ multiplex PCR, while TCRdb's copy carries only in-frame clones and drops some. The data hold approximately 170,000 clones, with 75% to 90% observed a single time. The sample taken for sequencing was PBMCs. The sequence came from a boy aged 2-9 years in good health and CMV-seronegative.

Here the CDR3 reads CASSPTGQPYEQYF. The CDR3 DNA reads TGTGCCAGCAGCCCTACGGGACAGCCCTACGAGCAGTACTTC. The J gene is TRBJ2-7, the V gene TRBV5-6, with TRBD1 matching over 7 bases. The CDR3 is 14 amino acids. Germline CDR1 is SGHDT and CDR2 is YYEEEE. With 4 bases clipped from V and 2 bases from J, the junction kept 6 bases outside the gene matches.